The 29 T cell receptor beta chains in this list originate from one sample, sequenced in a study of early T cells in non-severe SARS-CoV-2 infection. TCRdb re-derived calls from the 5' RACE reads in MiXCR, one entry per CDR3 protein. The sample has about 64,000 distinct CDR3 sequences, roughly 9% seen once. Sequences were derived from whole blood, sampled at baseline. The receptors here all came from an adult who was a healthcare worker with PCR-confirmed SARS-CoV-2 infection or an uninfected control (not recorded which).

Remarks on this clonotype: Possible read error: a much larger clone is one base away. J is TRBJ2-1 and V is TRBV6-2 or TRBV6-3; 11 bases are a match to TRBD2. Per germline, CDR1 MNHEY and CDR2 SVGEGT. The length of the CDR3 is 13 residues. J lost 9 bases, V lost 7 bases, and 5 bases had no gene match. CDR3 loop: CASILAGAGEQFF. In nucleotides, the CDR3 is TGTGCCAGCATACTAGCGGGAGCGGGTGAGCAGTTCTTC.

This clonotype was seen ten or more times. V usage is TRBV10-3 and J usage is TRBJ2-5, with TRBD1 identical over 9 bases. CDR1 and CDR2 from the germline V gene are ENHRY and SYGVKD. The V and J ends lost 10 bases and 4 bases, in that order; junction bases with no gene match: 16. CDR3 length: 16 amino acids. CDR3 sequence: CASTLTLTGGGETQYF. For the CDR3, the DNA is TGTGCCAGCACCTTGACCTTGACAGGGGGAGGAGAGACCCAGTACTTC.

This clonotype was observed many times. The V and J genes are TRBV5-1 and TRBJ1-1; TRBD1 might be the D (5 bases). The germline V and J ends were trimmed by 0 bases and 6 bases, with 15 bases remaining between them. Germline lookup yields CDR1 SGHRS and CDR2 YFSETQ. The CDR3 extends over 15 amino acids. This CDR3 is CASSLEGTTFAEAFF. The CDR3 DNA follows: TGCGCCAGCAGCTTGGAGGGGACGACCTTTGCTGAAGCTTTCTTT.

This clonotype was recorded at least ten times. The chain uses TRBV7-2 and TRBJ2-3; 8 nucleotides agree with TRBD2. Germline lookup yields CDR1 SGHTA and CDR2 FQGNSA. CDR3 length: 15 residues. V gave up 5 bases and J gave up 1 base; unmatched junction bases: 5. This chain's CDR3 is CASSPVSGGTDTQYF. The CDR3 DNA reads TGTGCCAGCAGCCCTGTTAGCGGGGGCACAGATACGCAGTATTTT.

This clonotype has only a few counts. The V gene is TRBV6-1, the J gene TRBJ1-4; D not resolved. The CDR3 covers 15 residues. Trimming removed 4 bases at V and 7 bases at J, with 16 bases between. The germline gives CDR1 MNHNS, CDR2 SASEGT. CDR3 protein: CASSVPIGAGEKLFF. CDR3 in DNA: TGTGCCAGCAGTGTTCCCATCGGCGCGGGTGAAAAACTGTTTTTT.

The chain carries TRBV5-1 and TRBJ2-1, with D maybe TRBD2 (7 bases). Trimming shortened V by 0 bases and J by 4 bases, and 14 bases separated the two germline ends. CDR1 is SGHRS, CDR2 YFSETQ, per germline. The CDR3 runs 16 residues. As DNA, the CDR3 is TGCGCCAGCAGCTTGGTAGGGGGGGACTTTTACAATGAGCAGTTCTTC. Protein sequence: CASSLVGGDFYNEQFF.

The table lists this clonotype with many counts. The gene calls are TRBV7-9 and TRBJ1-1; 7 bases line up with TRBD1. With V trimmed by 8 bases and J by 11 bases, 5 bases remained unmatched. Germline CDR1 SEHNR, CDR2 FQNEAQ (reference sequence). The CDR3 runs 10 residues. CDR3 sequence: CASSQGGAFF. The CDR3 bases are TGTGCCAGCTCCCAGGGGGGCGCTTTCTTT.

For this clonotype: One base away lies a much larger clone, so this may be a sequencing read error. This rearrangement joins TRBV5-1 to TRBJ2-5; 10 nucleotides agree with TRBD2. V was clipped by 4 bases and J by 4 bases; unmatched bases: 4. The CDR3 spans 14 residues. CDR1 is SGHRS, CDR2 YFSETQ, per germline. Here the CDR3 reads CASSILAGGETQYF. In nucleotides, the CDR3 is TGCGCCAGCAGCATATTAGCGGGAGGAGAGACCCAGTACTTC.

The J gene is TRBJ2-5, the V gene TRBV2; D remains ambiguous. Germline V lookup: CDR1 SNHLY, CDR2 FYNNEI. V lost 5 bases and J 5 bases, leaving 9 bases between the germline ends. The CDR3 is 12 residues long. This CDR3 reads CASSPVGETQYF. CDR3 in DNA: TGTGCCAGCAGTCCCGTAGGGGAGACCCAGTACTTC.

This clonotype was seen ten or more times. The J gene is TRBJ2-7, the V gene TRBV9; D is unresolved. Deletions cut 0 bases from V and 1 base from J, with 8 bases between. Germline V CDR1 and CDR2: SGDLS, YYNGEE. The CDR3 is 14 amino acids. This CDR3 reads CASSVGALSYEQYF. The CDR3 DNA reads as TGTGCCAGCAGCGTAGGGGCGTTGTCCTACGAGCAGTACTTC. Filled out from reference TRBV9 and TRBJ2-7, the complete variable domain reads DSGVTQTPKHLITATGQRVTLRCSPRSGDLSVYWYQQSLDQGLQFLIQYYNGEERAKGNILERFSAQQFPDLHSELNLSSLELGDSALYFCASSVGALSYEQYFGPGTRLTVT.

This sequence joins TRBV6-5 and TRBJ1-6; D is unresolved. The CDR3 is 12 residues long. The V end lost 2 bases, the J end lost 8 bases, and 4 bases lay between the germline ends. CDR1 is MNHEY and CDR2 is SVGAGI in the germline V gene. Here the CDR3 DNA reads TGTGCCAGCAGTTACAGATATTCACCCCTCCACTTT. Translating gives CASSYRYSPLHF.

This clonotype appeared a few times. The chain links TRBV2 to TRBJ2-5, with D perhaps matching TRBD2 (5 bases). The CDR3 sequence is 14 residues long. Per germline, CDR1 SNHLY and CDR2 FYNNEI. V lost 4 bases to trimming and J lost 1 base, with 10 bases between them. CDR3: CASSGGLPQETQYF. The CDR3, as DNA: TGTGCCAGCAGTGGAGGACTCCCCCAAGAGACCCAGTACTTC.

Many counts were recorded for this clonotype. The chain joins TRBV12-3 or TRBV12-4 to TRBJ2-7; TRBD2 matches 9 bases. The CDR3 totals 17 residues. V gave up 3 bases and J gave up 4 bases; unmatched junction bases: 13. The CDR3 protein is CASSFLATSGYQYEQYF. The CDR3 region has the DNA TGTGCCAGCAGTTTCTTAGCGACTAGCGGATACCAATACGAGCAGTACTTC.

This clonotype was counted between two and nine times. The V and J genes are TRBV5-4 and TRBJ2-1; D might be TRBD2 (6 bases). CDR3 length: 13 residues. Germline loops: CDR1 SGHNT, CDR2 YYREEE (reference sequence). Trimming shortened V by 4 bases and J by 13 bases, and 18 bases separated the two germline ends. CDR3 region: CASSPAAGTDQFF. The CDR3 DNA sequence: TGTGCCAGCAGCCCAGCTGCTGGGACTGACCAGTTCTTC.

The genes are TRBV5-1 and TRBJ1-3; D not certain. Germline loops: CDR1 SGHRS, CDR2 YFSETQ. Trimming cost V 0 bases and J 2 bases, with 9 bases left between them. This CDR3 comprises 15 residues. The CDR3 DNA reads TGCGCCAGCAGCTTGGGGGCGCGAACTGGAAACACCATATATTTT. Translating it yields CASSLGARTGNTIYF.

Ten or more counts support this clonotype. The chain has TRBV7-2 and TRBJ1-1; D is perhaps TRBD1 (5 bases). V shed 5 bases and J shed 1 base, with 11 bases lying between them. Germline assignment: CDR1 SGHTA and CDR2 FQGNSA. CDR3 length equals 14 residues. CDR3 sequence reads: CASSPGAANTEAFF. The CDR3, as DNA: TGTGCCAGCAGCCCCGGGGCGGCGAACACTGAAGCTTTCTTT. The full variable domain, completed using reference TRBV7-2 and TRBJ1-1, is GAGVSQSPSNKVTEKGKDVELRCDPISGHTALYWYRQSLGQGLEFLIYFQGNSAPDKSGLPSDRFSAERTGGSVSTLTIQRTQQEDSAVYLCASSPGAANTEAFFGQGTRLTVV.

In its sample, this clonotype was seen many times. V is TRBV25-1 and J is TRBJ2-3; TRBD2 aligns across 8 bases. The V gene end was trimmed by 0 bases and the J gene end by 2 bases; junction bases not matched to a gene: 7. The CDR3 has 17 residues. Germline V CDR1 and CDR2: MGHDK, SYGVNS. The CDR3 bases are TGTGCCAGCAGTGAATATAGGCTAGCGGGCTTCACAGATACGCAGTATTTT. It codes for CASSEYRLAGFTDTQYF.

The chain joins TRBV20-1 to TRBJ2-7, with 7 bases that match TRBD1. Trimming removed 4 bases from V and 2 bases from J; junction bases left unmatched: 5. CDR1 and CDR2 from the germline V gene are DFQATT and SNEGSKA (reference sequence). This CDR3 is 13 amino acids long. For the CDR3, the DNA is TGCAGTGCTATAAGGGACAGAGCCTACGAGCAGTACTTC. This codes for CSAIRDRAYEQYF.

This clonotype has at least ten counts. The chain recombines TRBV29-1 with TRBJ2-7; D is undetermined. Per germline, CDR1 SQVTM and CDR2 ANQGSEA. The CDR3 spans 12 residues. Trimming removed 4 bases at V and 2 bases at J, with 9 bases between. CDR3 in DNA: TGCAGCGTTGTGGGCGAGACCTACGAGCAGTACTTC. Its protein is CSVVGETYEQYF.

This chain uses TRBV10-3 with TRBJ1-1; TRBD1 matches at 9 bases. CDR1 and CDR2 from the germline V gene are ENHRY and SYGVKD. V was clipped by 11 bases and J by 2 bases; unmatched bases: 6. The CDR3 runs to 13 residues. The DNA of the CDR3 is TGTGCCGCGGGACAGGGACCCAACACTGAAGCTTTCTTT. As protein: CAAGQGPNTEAFF.

This clonotype was detected a few times. The chain is built from TRBV6-5 and TRBJ2-5; TRBD1 agrees at 7 bases. This CDR3 is built from 14 residues. CDR1 and CDR2 from the germline V gene are MNHEY and SVGAGI. V shed 6 bases and J 2 bases; nucleotides not matched to a gene: 6. The CDR3 sequence is CASSPTGWQETQYF. CDR3 DNA sequence: TGTGCCAGCAGCCCGACAGGGTGGCAAGAGACCCAGTACTTC.

At least ten counts were recorded for this clonotype. The V gene is TRBV20-1, the J gene TRBJ2-5; D might be TRBD2 (6 bases). Per the germline V gene, CDR1 is DFQATT and CDR2 is SNEGSKA (reference sequence). Trimming took 0 bases from V and 0 from J, leaving 14 bases between them. The CDR3 runs to 16 residues. CDR3 region: CSAREFRDSNQETQYF. The CDR3 DNA reads TGCAGTGCTAGAGAATTCAGGGACTCGAACCAAGAGACCCAGTACTTC.

This clonotype was recorded many times. The chain is built from TRBV10-3 and TRBJ2-3; 7 positions agree with TRBD2. This CDR3 spans 14 amino acids. V lost 6 bases and J lost 6; bases outside the gene matches: 9. The germline gives CDR1 ENHRY, CDR2 SYGVKD. CDR3 sequence: CAIRSSGVRDTQYF. CDR3 nucleotide sequence: TGTGCCATCAGGTCTAGCGGAGTACGGGATACGCAGTATTTT.

Notes on this clonotype: As the CDR3 is not closed by the conserved phenylalanine or tryptophan, this likely results from a read error. Here the CDR3 reads CSVTRGGRSFYEQYL. The CDR3 region has the DNA TGCAGCGTCACCAGAGGGGGGCGGTCTTTCTACGAGCAGTACCTC. The genes are TRBV20-1 and TRBJ2-7, with D perhaps matching TRBD1 or TRBD2 (6 bases each). The CDR3 is 15 amino acids. The V gene's germline CDR1 is DFQATT and CDR2 SNEGSKA (reference sequence).

This clonotype turned up a few times. The V call is TRBV20-1, the J call TRBJ2-3, with 7 bases that match TRBD1. The length of the CDR3 is 17 residues. The germline V gene encodes CDR1 DFQATT and CDR2 SNEGSKA (reference sequence). The V gene end was trimmed by 2 bases and the J gene end by 1 base; junction bases not matched to a gene: 12. The CDR3 loop reads CSARLPMGQGGTDTQYF. Here the CDR3 DNA reads TGCAGTGCTAGACTCCCCATGGGGCAGGGGGGCACAGATACGCAGTATTTT.

This clonotype was detected a few times. The gene calls are TRBV7-2 and TRBJ1-5, with unresolved D. CDR3 length: 14 residues. Germline V gene data show CDR1 as SGHTA and CDR2 as FQGNSA. With 1 base removed from V and 1 base from J, the gap between germline ends came to 5 bases. The CDR3 sequence is CASSLGRSNQPQHF. The CDR3, as DNA: TGTGCCAGCAGCTTAGGGAGGAGCAATCAGCCCCAGCATTTT.

This chain joins TRBV3-1 and TRBJ2-3; TRBD1 might be the D (5 bases). Between the trimmed V and J ends, which lost 3 bases and 2 bases, there was a span of 15 bases. Germline CDR1 LGHDT, CDR2 YNNKEL (reference sequence). This CDR3 has 16 residues. The CDR3 nucleotides are TGTGCCAGCAGCCAGCGATGGGCAGGGTACACAGATACGCAGTATTTT. It translates to CASSQRWAGYTDTQYF.

This clonotype was observed a handful of times. CDR3 in amino acids: CASSLELAGGLRSEQYF. For the CDR3, the DNA is TGCGCCAGCAGCTTGGAACTAGCGGGAGGTTTAAGGTCCGAGCAGTACTTC. The chain joins TRBV5-1 to TRBJ2-7, with TRBD2 matching over 12 bases. The J segment lost 6 bases and the V segment lost 0 bases, leaving 10 bases of the junction unmatched. The CDR3 is 17 residues long. Per germline, CDR1 SGHRS and CDR2 YFSETQ.

This clonotype was seen a handful of times. The CDR3 protein is CASSWLAGLNTEAFF. DNA for the CDR3: TGCGCCAGCAGCTGGCTCGCTGGCCTTAACACTGAAGCTTTCTTT. The chain employs TRBV5-1 and TRBJ1-1; D is undetermined. Germline CDR1 is SGHRS and CDR2 is YFSETQ. V lost 3 bases to trimming and J lost 2 bases, with 14 bases between them. This CDR3 is built from 15 residues.